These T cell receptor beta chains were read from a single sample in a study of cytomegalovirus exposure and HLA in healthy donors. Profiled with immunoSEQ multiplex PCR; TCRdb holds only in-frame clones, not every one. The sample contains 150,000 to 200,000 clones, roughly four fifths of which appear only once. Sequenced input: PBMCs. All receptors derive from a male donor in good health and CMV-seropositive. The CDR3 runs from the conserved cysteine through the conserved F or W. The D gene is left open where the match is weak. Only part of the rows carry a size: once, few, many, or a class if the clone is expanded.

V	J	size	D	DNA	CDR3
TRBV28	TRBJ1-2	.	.	TGTGCCAGCAGTTTGAGTAACTATGGCTACACCTTC	CASSLSNYGYTF
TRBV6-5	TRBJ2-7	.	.	TGTGCCAGCAGTTATGGGGCAGTCACAACCTACGAGCAGTACTTC	CASSYGAVTTYEQYF
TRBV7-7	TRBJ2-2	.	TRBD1	TGTGCCAGCAGCAGGGACAGCTACACCGGGGAGCTGTTTTTT	CASSRDSYTGELFF
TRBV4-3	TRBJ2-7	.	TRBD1	TGCGCCAGCAGCTTGAGCTGGACAGGGAGCTCCTACGAGCAGTACTTC	CASSLSWTGSSYEQYF
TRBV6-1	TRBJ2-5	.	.	TGTGCCAGCAATCAGGGGTGGAAGGAGACCCAGTACTTC	CASNQGWKETQYF
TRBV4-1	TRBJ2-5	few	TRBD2	TGCGCCAGCAGCCAAGTGTTAGCGGGAAGGGAGACCCAGTACTTC	CASSQVLAGRETQYF
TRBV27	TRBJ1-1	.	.	TGTGCCAGCAGTCACCCCGGAGGGTACACTGAAGCTTTCTTT	CASSHPGGYTEAFF
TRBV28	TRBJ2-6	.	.	TGTGCCAGCAGTTTCCCGACAGCGTCTGGGGCCAACGTCCTGACTTTC	CASSFPTASGANVLTF
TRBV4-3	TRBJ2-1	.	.	TGCGCCAGCAGCCAAGAAGGGGAAAGGGGGGGCGGCGGTGAGCAGTTCTTC	CASSQEGERGGGGEQFF
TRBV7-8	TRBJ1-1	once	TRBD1	TGTGCCAGCAGCAAAACTGACAGGGCGAACACTGAAGCTTTCTTT	CASSKTDRANTEAFF
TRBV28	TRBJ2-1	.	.	TGTGCCAGCAGTTTATACCAGAACACAAATGAGCAGTTCTTC	CASSLYQNTNEQFF
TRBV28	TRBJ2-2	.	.	TGTGCCAGCAGTTTATCGAGGCTAGCGTTCTCGGCCGGGGAGCTGTTTTTT	CASSLSRLAFSAGELFF
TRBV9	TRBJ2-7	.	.	TGTGCCAGCAGCGGTGCCCAGGGAACCTACGAGCAGTACTTC	CASSGAQGTYEQYF
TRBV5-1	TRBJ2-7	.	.	TGCGCCAGCAGCCCCCCCCAGCGACGCCACGAGCAGTACTTC	CASSPPQRRHEQYF
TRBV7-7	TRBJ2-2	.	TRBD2	TGTGCCAGCAGCTCGAGCGGGAGACTGACCGGGGAGCTGTTTTTT	CASSSSGRLTGELFF
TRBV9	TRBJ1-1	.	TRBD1	TGTGCCAGCAGCGTAGCCGGGACAGCTGAAGCTTTCTTT	CASSVAGTAEAFF
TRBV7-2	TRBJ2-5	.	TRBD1	TGTGCCAGCAGCTTAGCGGCCCAGGGGGCCTGGGAGACCCAGTACTTC	CASSLAAQGAWETQYF
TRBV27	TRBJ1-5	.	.	TGTGCCAGCAGTTTACGAGCGACCCCGCGGGGGCAGCCCCAGCATTTT	CASSLRATPRGQPQHF
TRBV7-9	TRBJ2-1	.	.	TGTGCCAGCAGCTTAGTTTCTGGGAGCTCCTACAATGAGCAGTTCTTC	CASSLVSGSSYNEQFF
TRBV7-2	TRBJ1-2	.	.	TGTGCCAGCAGCTTTGCAGGGGATGGCTACACCTTC	CASSFAGDGYTF
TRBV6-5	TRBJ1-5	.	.	TGTGCCAGCAGTGGGGAAGGGGGTAGCAATCAGCCCCAGCATTTT	CASSGEGGSNQPQHF
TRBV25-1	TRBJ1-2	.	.	TGTGCCAGCAGTGCTGGGACAATTCGCTATGGCTACACCTTC	CASSAGTIRYGYTF
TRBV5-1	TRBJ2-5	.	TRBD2	TGCGCCAGCAGCTCGGGACTAGCGGGAGTAGAGACCCAGTACTTC	CASSSGLAGVETQYF
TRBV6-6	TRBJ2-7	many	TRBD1	TGTGCCAGCAGTTTCCCCCAGGGACAGGGCCGCGAGCAGTACTTC	CASSFPQGQGREQYF
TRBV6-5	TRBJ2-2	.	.	TGTGCCAGCAGCACTAGCAGGGGGGCCGGGGAGCTGTTTTTT	CASSTSRGAGELFF
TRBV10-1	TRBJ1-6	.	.	TGCGCCAGCGCCCCAGGGGCGAATTCACCCCTCCACTTT	CASAPGANSPLHF
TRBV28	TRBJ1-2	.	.	TGTGCCAGCAGGGGGAGCTATGGCTACACCTTC	CASRGSYGYTF
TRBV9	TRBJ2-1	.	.	TGTGCCAGCAGCGGAGATGTCTACAATGAGCAGTTCTTC	CASSGDVYNEQFF
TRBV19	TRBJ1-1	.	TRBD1	TGTGCCAGTAGTATTCGACAGGGAAGAACTGAAGCTTTCTTT	CASSIRQGRTEAFF
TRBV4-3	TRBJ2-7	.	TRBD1	TGCGCCAGCAGCCACGACACGGGACAGGGGGGGACCTACGAGCAGTACTTC	CASSHDTGQGGTYEQYF
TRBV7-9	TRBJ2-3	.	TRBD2	TGTGCCAGCAGCTTAAGCCCCCGGGTAGCGGGGGGCATGGATACGCAGTATTTT	CASSLSPRVAGGMDTQYF
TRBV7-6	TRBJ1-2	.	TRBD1	TGTGCCAGCAGCTCGGGACAGGGGAACTATGGCTACACCTTC	CASSSGQGNYGYTF
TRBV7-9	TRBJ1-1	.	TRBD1	TGTGCCAGCAGCCCTCGGAGACAGGGTCTAGACACTGAAGCTTTCTTT	CASSPRRQGLDTEAFF
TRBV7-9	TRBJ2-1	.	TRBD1	TGTGCCAGCAGCCGAACAGGGGATTTGCAGTTCTTC	CASSRTGDLQFF
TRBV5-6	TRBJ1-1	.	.	TGTGCCAGCAGCTTCGGCGGCACTGAAGCTTTCTTT	CASSFGGTEAFF
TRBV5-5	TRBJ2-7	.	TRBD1	TGTGCCAGCAGCCCAGGACAGGGAAGCCACGAGCAGTACTTC	CASSPGQGSHEQYF
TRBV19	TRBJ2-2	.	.	TGTGCCAGTAGTATGTGGGGGCGTAAGAACACCGGGGAGCTGTTTTTT	CASSMWGRKNTGELFF
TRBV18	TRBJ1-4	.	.	TGTGCCAGCTCACCACCGGGCCACCCTCAAGAAAAACTGTTTTTT	CASSPPGHPQEKLFF
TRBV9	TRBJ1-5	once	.	TGTGCCAGCAGCCCCTTGGAGGGGTGGGGCCCCCAGCATTTT	CASSPLEGWGPQHF
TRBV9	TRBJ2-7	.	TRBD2	TGTGCCAGCAGCCTCCATTGGGTGATAGCGGGAAACTTC	CASSLHWVIAGNF
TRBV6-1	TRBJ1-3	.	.	TGTGCCAGCAGTGAAGAGGGGGTGAGGGTCAGGCCGATCCTCTCTGGAAACACCATATATTTT	CASSEEGVRVRPILSGNTIYF
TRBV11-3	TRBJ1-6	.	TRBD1	TGTGCCAGCAGCTGGGACAGTAATTCACCCCTCCACTTT	CASSWDSNSPLHF
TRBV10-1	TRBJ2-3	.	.	TGCGCCAGCAGTGATCGGCTACCTGGAGGTTGGACAGATACGCAGTATTTT	CASSDRLPGGWTDTQYF
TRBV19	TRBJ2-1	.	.	TGTGTCAGTAGTTACCCGGGATCCTACAATGAGCAGTTCTTC	CVSSYPGSYNEQFF
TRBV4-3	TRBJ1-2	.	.	TGCGCCAGCAGCCCCAGGACAGAGGCAACGGGGTATGGCTACACCTTC	CASSPRTEATGYGYTF
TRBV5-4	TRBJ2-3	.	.	TGTGCCAGCAGCCAGGGACTTGGCACAGATACGCAGTATTTT	CASSQGLGTDTQYF
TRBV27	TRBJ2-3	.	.	TGTGCCAGCAGTTCTCGGACAGATACGCAGTATTTT	CASSSRTDTQYF
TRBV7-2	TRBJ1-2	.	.	TGTGCCAGCAGCCCTACTCGGGGGTCGGGCTACACCTTC	CASSPTRGSGYTF